Listed below are T cell receptor beta chains from one sample, sequenced in a study of blood T cell repertoires in COVID-19. Assay: immunoSEQ multiplex PCR; the TCRdb copy retains only in-frame clones and omits some. The table has about 190,000 clones, about nine tenths seen once; the top ten hold 0.53%. Sequences were obtained from peripheral blood. These receptors were collected from a man aged 45-60 years with acute or convalescent COVID-19. The CDR3 runs from the conserved cysteine through the conserved F or W. A D gene is named only where the DNA matches it firmly. Clone size is not always given. Where it is, it says once, few, many or a class for expanded clones.

cdr3_length: 15
d_call: TRBD2
v_call: TRBV9
clone_size: NA
j_call: TRBJ2-1
cdr3_aa: CASSVDRAGGPEQFF
cdr3_nt: TGTGCCAGCAGCGTAGACAGAGCGGGAGGGCCTGAGCAGTTCTTC

cdr3_length: 14
d_call: NA
v_call: TRBV7-6
clone_size: NA
j_call: TRBJ1-5
cdr3_aa: CASSQGAGYQPQHF
cdr3_nt: TGTGCCAGCAGCCAAGGCGCGGGTTATCAGCCCCAGCATTTT

cdr3_length: 14
d_call: NA
v_call: TRBV6-5
clone_size: NA
j_call: TRBJ2-2
cdr3_aa: CASSLVTNTGELFF
cdr3_nt: TGTGCCAGCAGTCTCGTAACTAACACCGGGGAGCTGTTTTTT

cdr3_length: 14
d_call: NA
v_call: TRBV19
clone_size: NA
j_call: TRBJ1-1
cdr3_aa: CASSMTGGNTEAFF
cdr3_nt: TGTGCCAGTAGTATGACAGGTGGGAACACTGAAGCTTTCTTT

cdr3_length: 18
d_call: NA
v_call: TRBV27
clone_size: NA
j_call: TRBJ2-3
cdr3_aa: CASSPLEYGGVPTDTQYF
cdr3_nt: TGTGCCAGCAGTCCCCTGGAATACGGGGGAGTCCCCACAGATACGCAGTATTTT

cdr3_length: 15
d_call: TRBD1
v_call: TRBV19
clone_size: NA
j_call: TRBJ2-3
cdr3_aa: CASRFQGASTDTQYF
cdr3_nt: TGTGCCAGTCGCTTCCAGGGGGCTAGCACAGATACGCAGTATTTT

cdr3_length: 14
d_call: NA
v_call: TRBV6-5
clone_size: NA
j_call: TRBJ1-1
cdr3_aa: CASSPFVGSLEAFF
cdr3_nt: TGTGCCAGCAGCCCCTTCGTGGGGAGTCTTGAAGCTTTCTTT

cdr3_length: 15
d_call: TRBD1
v_call: TRBV5-1
clone_size: NA
j_call: TRBJ1-2
cdr3_aa: CASSSTIRGQYGYTF
cdr3_nt: TGCGCCAGCAGCTCGACAATCAGGGGGCAATATGGCTACACCTTC

cdr3_length: 14
d_call: NA
v_call: TRBV3-1/TRBV3-2
clone_size: NA
j_call: TRBJ1-1
cdr3_aa: CASSRGGSNTEAFF
cdr3_nt: TGTGCCAGCAGCCGGGGGGGGTCGAACACTGAAGCTTTCTTT

cdr3_length: 14
d_call: NA
v_call: TRBV13
clone_size: NA
j_call: TRBJ1-1
cdr3_aa: CASSLGPTNTEAFF
cdr3_nt: TGTGCCAGCAGCTTAGGCCCGACAAACACTGAAGCTTTCTTT

cdr3_length: 16
d_call: TRBD1
v_call: TRBV30
clone_size: NA
j_call: TRBJ1-1
cdr3_aa: CAWKPVKGAGNTEAFF
cdr3_nt: TGTGCCTGGAAGCCCGTGAAGGGGGCAGGGAACACTGAAGCTTTCTTT

cdr3_length: 15
d_call: TRBD2
v_call: TRBV7-9
clone_size: NA
j_call: TRBJ2-5
cdr3_aa: CASSPGTSEKETQYF
cdr3_nt: TGTGCCAGCAGCCCAGGGACTAGTGAGAAAGAGACCCAGTACTTC

cdr3_length: 15
d_call: NA
v_call: TRBV4-3
clone_size: NA
j_call: TRBJ2-4
cdr3_aa: CASSQGGTAKNIQYF
cdr3_nt: TGCGCCAGCAGCCAAGGCGGGACCGCCAAAAACATTCAGTACTTC

cdr3_length: 11
d_call: TRBD1
v_call: TRBV7-9
clone_size: NA
j_call: TRBJ2-1
cdr3_aa: CASSLGDSKFF
cdr3_nt: TGTGCCAGCAGCTTAGGGGACAGCAAGTTCTTC

cdr3_length: 13
d_call: TRBD1
v_call: TRBV7-9
clone_size: NA
j_call: TRBJ1-5
cdr3_aa: CASSGQGQQPQHF
cdr3_nt: TGTGCCAGCAGCGGACAGGGGCAACAGCCCCAGCATTTT

cdr3_length: 13
d_call: NA
v_call: TRBV7-2
clone_size: NA
j_call: TRBJ1-4
cdr3_aa: CASSSATDEKLFF
cdr3_nt: TGTGCCAGCAGCTCAGCTACGGATGAAAAACTGTTTTTT

cdr3_length: 15
d_call: NA
v_call: TRBV15
clone_size: few
j_call: TRBJ1-5
cdr3_aa: CATSRGGDSNQPQHF
cdr3_nt: TGTGCCACCAGCAGAGGGGGGGATAGCAATCAGCCCCAGCATTTT

cdr3_length: 15
d_call: TRBD2
v_call: TRBV7-2
clone_size: NA
j_call: TRBJ2-1
cdr3_aa: CASSLVSGAYNEQFF
cdr3_nt: TGTGCCAGCAGCTTAGTTAGCGGGGCCTACAATGAGCAGTTCTTC

cdr3_length: 20
d_call: TRBD2
v_call: TRBV3-1/TRBV3-2
clone_size: NA
j_call: TRBJ2-5
cdr3_aa: CASSQDGSSGGALYQETQYF
cdr3_nt: TGTGCCAGCAGCCAAGATGGGTCCAGCGGGGGGGCTCTGTACCAAGAGACCCAGTACTTC

cdr3_length: 14
d_call: TRBD1
v_call: TRBV9
clone_size: NA
j_call: TRBJ1-5
cdr3_aa: CASSGGQGRGPQHF
cdr3_nt: TGTGCCAGCAGCGGAGGACAGGGGAGAGGGCCCCAGCATTTT

cdr3_length: 17
d_call: NA
v_call: TRBV27
clone_size: NA
j_call: TRBJ2-1
cdr3_aa: CASTSSFSPYRGNEQFF
cdr3_nt: TGTGCCAGCACCTCGAGTTTTAGTCCTTATAGAGGCAATGAGCAGTTCTTC

cdr3_length: 12
d_call: NA
v_call: TRBV2
clone_size: NA
j_call: TRBJ2-7
cdr3_aa: CAIRRSSYEQYF
cdr3_nt: TGTGCCATCCGGAGGAGCTCCTACGAGCAGTACTTC

cdr3_length: 12
d_call: NA
v_call: TRBV7-9
clone_size: NA
j_call: TRBJ1-2
cdr3_aa: CASSSQLFGYTF
cdr3_nt: TGTGCCAGCAGCTCCCAACTCTTTGGCTACACCTTC

cdr3_length: 14
d_call: TRBD2
v_call: TRBV28
clone_size: NA
j_call: TRBJ2-1
cdr3_aa: CASRRLAGLNEQFF
cdr3_nt: TGTGCCAGCAGGAGACTAGCGGGACTCAATGAGCAGTTCTTC

cdr3_length: 13
d_call: NA
v_call: TRBV11-2
clone_size: NA
j_call: TRBJ2-1
cdr3_aa: CASSLAYPNEQFF
cdr3_nt: TGTGCCAGCAGCTTAGCCTACCCCAATGAGCAGTTCTTC

cdr3_length: 15
d_call: TRBD1
v_call: TRBV7-2
clone_size: NA
j_call: TRBJ1-4
cdr3_aa: CASSLRTGLNEKLFF
cdr3_nt: TGTGCCAGCAGCTTAAGGACAGGGCTGAATGAAAAACTGTTTTTT

cdr3_length: 14
d_call: TRBD1
v_call: TRBV5-6
clone_size: NA
j_call: TRBJ2-1
cdr3_aa: CASSLGTGNNEQFF
cdr3_nt: TGTGCCAGCAGCTTGGGGACAGGGAACAATGAGCAGTTCTTC

cdr3_length: 16
d_call: NA
v_call: TRBV5-4
clone_size: NA
j_call: TRBJ1-6
cdr3_aa: CASSEMGGLRNSPLHF
cdr3_nt: TGTGCCAGCAGTGAAATGGGGGGGCTGAGGAATTCACCCCTCCACTTT

cdr3_length: 19
d_call: NA
v_call: TRBV21-1
clone_size: NA
j_call: TRBJ2-7
cdr3_aa: CASSKNRRTVPTGDCEQYF
cdr3_nt: TGTGCCAGCAGCAAAAATCGTAGGACAGTACCTACTGGGGATTGCGAGCAGTACTTC

cdr3_length: 14
d_call: NA
v_call: TRBV3-1/TRBV3-2
clone_size: once
j_call: TRBJ2-2
cdr3_aa: CASSQAATAGELFF
cdr3_nt: TGTGCCAGCAGCCAGGCAGCGACGGCCGGGGAGCTGTTTTTT

cdr3_length: 12
d_call: TRBD1
v_call: TRBV2
clone_size: NA
j_call: TRBJ1-2
cdr3_aa: CASSEGQYGYTF
cdr3_nt: TGTGCCAGCAGTGAGGGACAGTATGGCTACACCTTC

cdr3_length: 13
d_call: NA
v_call: TRBV7-2
clone_size: NA
j_call: TRBJ2-3
cdr3_aa: CASSLYWTDTQYF
cdr3_nt: TGTGCCAGCAGCTTATACTGGACAGATACGCAGTATTTT

cdr3_length: 14
d_call: TRBD1
v_call: TRBV7-8
clone_size: NA
j_call: TRBJ1-6
cdr3_aa: CASSLRQGFLPLHF
cdr3_nt: TGTGCCAGCAGCCTCCGACAGGGCTTTTTACCCCTCCACTTT

cdr3_length: 15
d_call: NA
v_call: TRBV13
clone_size: NA
j_call: TRBJ2-1
cdr3_aa: CASSLRGPTINEQFF
cdr3_nt: TGTGCCAGCAGCTTGCGGGGACCCACCATTAATGAGCAGTTCTTC

cdr3_length: 15
d_call: NA
v_call: TRBV7-6
clone_size: NA
j_call: TRBJ2-6
cdr3_aa: CASSQGGSGANVLTF
cdr3_nt: TGTGCCAGCAGCCAAGGGGGCTCTGGGGCCAACGTCCTGACTTTC

cdr3_length: 14
d_call: NA
v_call: TRBV3-1/TRBV3-2
clone_size: NA
j_call: TRBJ2-7
cdr3_aa: CASSHRGSSYEQYF
cdr3_nt: TGTGCCAGCAGCCACAGGGGAAGCTCCTACGAGCAGTACTTC

cdr3_length: 14
d_call: NA
v_call: TRBV6-2/TRBV6-3
clone_size: once
j_call: TRBJ1-2
cdr3_aa: CASSYSQGAYGYTF
cdr3_nt: TGTGCCAGCAGTTACTCACAAGGAGCTTATGGCTACACCTTC

cdr3_length: 18
d_call: TRBD2
v_call: TRBV6-2/TRBV6-3
clone_size: NA
j_call: TRBJ2-7
cdr3_aa: CASSSPRGLAGVVHEQYF
cdr3_nt: TGTGCCAGCAGTTCCCCGCGGGGACTAGCGGGAGTGGTGCACGAGCAGTACTTC

cdr3_length: 15
d_call: TRBD2
v_call: TRBV10-3
clone_size: NA
j_call: TRBJ2-5
cdr3_aa: CAIAPGTSREETQYF
cdr3_nt: TGTGCCATCGCCCCTGGGACTAGCAGAGAAGAGACCCAGTACTTC

cdr3_length: 11
d_call: NA
v_call: TRBV20-1
clone_size: NA
j_call: TRBJ2-7
cdr3_aa: CSAKRAGSQYF
cdr3_nt: TGCAGTGCCAAGAGGGCGGGCTCACAGTACTTC

cdr3_length: 12
d_call: NA
v_call: TRBV5-5
clone_size: NA
j_call: TRBJ2-1
cdr3_aa: CASSPHYNERFF
cdr3_nt: TGTGCCAGCAGCCCGCATTACAATGAGCGGTTCTTC

cdr3_length: 14
d_call: NA
v_call: TRBV7-2
clone_size: few
j_call: TRBJ1-1
cdr3_aa: CASKPGGMNTEAFF
cdr3_nt: TGTGCCAGCAAACCAGGCGGGATGAACACTGAAGCTTTCTTT

cdr3_length: 13
d_call: NA
v_call: TRBV18
clone_size: NA
j_call: TRBJ1-2
cdr3_aa: CASSEGANYGYTF
cdr3_nt: TGTGCCAGCTCAGAAGGGGCTAACTATGGCTACACCTTC

cdr3_length: 13
d_call: TRBD1
v_call: TRBV6-5
clone_size: NA
j_call: TRBJ1-1
cdr3_aa: CASSYSRDRTAFF
cdr3_nt: TGTGCCAGCAGTTACTCCCGGGACAGGACAGCTTTCTTT

cdr3_length: 15
d_call: NA
v_call: TRBV19
clone_size: NA
j_call: TRBJ2-1
cdr3_aa: CASSMWRIKNNEQFF
cdr3_nt: TGTGCCAGTAGTATGTGGAGGATAAAGAACAATGAGCAGTTCTTC

cdr3_length: 13
d_call: TRBD1
v_call: TRBV6-1
clone_size: NA
j_call: TRBJ1-1
cdr3_aa: CASSLTGGTETFF
cdr3_nt: TGTGCCAGCAGCCTGACAGGGGGGACTGAAACTTTCTTT

cdr3_length: 14
d_call: TRBD2
v_call: TRBV27
clone_size: NA
j_call: TRBJ2-5
cdr3_aa: CASSSLAGVETQYF
cdr3_nt: TGTGCCAGCAGTTCCCTAGCGGGTGTGGAGACCCAGTACTTC

cdr3_length: 14
d_call: NA
v_call: TRBV11-2
clone_size: NA
j_call: TRBJ2-1
cdr3_aa: CASSPGFRQDEQFF
cdr3_nt: TGTGCCAGCAGCCCCGGATTCCGACAGGATGAGCAGTTCTTC

cdr3_length: 15
d_call: TRBD1
v_call: TRBV19
clone_size: NA
j_call: TRBJ1-2
cdr3_aa: CASSIRDRGLNGYTF
cdr3_nt: TGTGCCAGTAGTATACGGGACAGGGGGCTGAATGGCTACACCTTC

cdr3_length: 12
d_call: TRBD2
v_call: TRBV29-1
clone_size: NA
j_call: TRBJ2-7
cdr3_aa: CSAGTSSDEQYF
cdr3_nt: TGCAGCGCTGGGACTAGCAGCGACGAGCAGTACTTC

cdr3_length: 14
d_call: NA
v_call: TRBV4-1
clone_size: NA
j_call: TRBJ2-3
cdr3_aa: CASSQEPGTDTQYF
cdr3_nt: TGCGCCAGCAGCCAAGAACCGGGGACAGATACGCAGTATTTT

cdr3_length: 17
d_call: TRBD2
v_call: TRBV19
clone_size: NA
j_call: TRBJ2-1
cdr3_aa: CASSIDTRTSGGNEQFF
cdr3_nt: TGTGCCAGTAGTATAGATACCCGGACTAGCGGGGGGAATGAGCAGTTCTTC

cdr3_length: 15
d_call: TRBD2
v_call: TRBV11-1
clone_size: NA
j_call: TRBJ2-1
cdr3_aa: CASSLGLAGPNEQFF
cdr3_nt: TGTGCCAGCAGCTTAGGGCTAGCGGGACCCAATGAGCAGTTCTTC

cdr3_length: 16
d_call: NA
v_call: TRBV14
clone_size: NA
j_call: TRBJ2-1
cdr3_aa: CASSQDGTNRYNEQFF
cdr3_nt: TGTGCCAGCAGCCAAGATGGCACTAATCGCTACAATGAGCAGTTCTTC

cdr3_length: 13
d_call: NA
v_call: TRBV19
clone_size: few
j_call: TRBJ1-6
cdr3_aa: CASSQGWNSPLHF
cdr3_nt: TGTGCCAGTAGCCAGGGGTGGAATTCACCCCTCCACTTT

cdr3_length: 16
d_call: TRBD1
v_call: TRBV5-4
clone_size: NA
j_call: TRBJ1-5
cdr3_aa: CASSPGGPYSNQPQHF
cdr3_nt: TGTGCCAGCAGTCCAGGGGGACCTTATAGCAATCAGCCCCAGCATTTT

cdr3_length: 14
d_call: NA
v_call: TRBV5-1
clone_size: NA
j_call: TRBJ1-1
cdr3_aa: CASSPYLVNTEAFF
cdr3_nt: TGCGCCAGCAGCCCCTATCTGGTGAACACTGAAGCTTTCTTT